The clone carrying this T cell receptor beta chain has only a few counts. Its antigen is not identified. Expansion with viral peptide pools was applied to antigen-specific CD4+ T cells by the ViraFEST assay prior to sequencing. Researchers isolated CD4+ T cells once approximately 10 days of culture had elapsed. Vaccine administered to participants consisted of two doses of either BNT162b2 or mRNA-1273. The healthy vaccine recipients, who had no prior SARS-CoV-2 infection, showed negative nucleocapsid antibodies. On days 3 and 7, fresh IL-2 medium replaced half the medium. Profiling relied on immunoSEQ multiplex PCR, and the TCRdb table lists in-frame clones only, not all of them. The sample contains tens of thousands of clones, around 73% of which appear only once. CDR3 length: 16 amino acids. CDR1 is LGHNA and CDR2 is YNFKEQ in the germline V gene. V was cut by 4 bases and J by 0 bases, with 13 bases left in between.

This entry belongs to a study of vaccination effects on CD4 cells after COVID-19. Overall study context: Sampling occurred a median 72 days post second dose, range 14 to 241.

Study-wide results and limits: Marked clonal contraction was seen late after vaccination (in both infection- and vaccine-induced clones).

The J gene is TRBJ1-3, the V gene TRBV4-2, with D possibly being TRBD1 (6 bases). This sequence originates from a human donor who received a COVID-19 vaccine. Source: CD4+ T cells from PBMCs cultured with HCoV-229E spike peptides, taken after COVID-19 vaccination. For the CDR3, the DNA is TGTGCCAGCAGCCTGACAGGTTACGACTCTGGAAACACCATATATTTT. Residues: CASSLTGYDSGNTIYF.